This record concerns one T cell receptor (beta chain) sequence. Measured with immunoSEQ multiplex PCR; TCRdb has only the in-frame clones, and not every one. In the table there are 91,000 or so clones, approximately 84% of which are singletons. This entry comes from a study of glioma-infiltrating T cells after dendritic cell vaccination. Time point given: after dendritic cell vaccination, including at tumor progression/relapse. The TCR originated in a human donor with glioblastoma. Sequenced here: blood, sampled after dendritic cell vaccination.

The CDR3 is CASGTGGTGELFF. The CDR3 region has the DNA TGCGCCAGCGGGACAGGGGGCACCGGGGAGCTGTTTTTT. The chain is built from TRBV5-1 and TRBJ2-2; TRBD1 matches 11 bases. The J segment lost 4 bases and the V segment lost 7 bases, leaving 0 bases of the junction unmatched. The CDR3 spans 13 residues. Germline V gives CDR1 SGHRS, CDR2 YFSETQ.